Shown below are 32 T cell receptor beta chains from a single sample sequenced in a study of blood T cells in healthy people across ages. A second PCR, run for about 7 to 11 cycles, used a sample-barcoded 5' primer plus a J-beta primer mix. TCRdb re-called the 5' RACE reads through MiXCR, storing one row per CDR3 protein. Counted here are around 850,000 distinct CDR3 sequences, about 34% occurring once; the ten biggest clones make up 10% to 15%. The specimen sequenced was blood. All receptors come from a young man in good health.

Turning to this clonotype: This clone may be a read error of a much larger clone one base away. The chain employs TRBV4-3 and TRBJ2-1; D gene uncertain. Germline values: CDR1 LGHNA, CDR2 YSLEER. This CDR3 contains 15 residues. The CDR3 bases are TGCGCCAGCAGCCAAGATCCGAGCTCCCACAATGAGCAGTTCTTC. Its protein product is CASSQDPSSHNEQFF.

Here the CDR3 reads CASSYLLTGKVTYEQYF. The CDR3 DNA follows: TGTGCCAGCAGTTACTTATTGACAGGGAAGGTCACCTACGAGCAGTACTTC. V gene TRBV6-2 or TRBV6-3 combines with J gene TRBJ2-7; 7 positions agree with TRBD1. Germline V gives CDR1 MNHEY, CDR2 SVGEGT. This CDR3 spans 17 amino acids. Trimming cost V 1 base and J 2 bases; bases outside gene matches: 11.

The chain is built from TRBV5-1 and TRBJ2-7; 7 bases map to TRBD1. The CDR3 loop spans 15 amino acids. CDR1 is SGHRS and CDR2 is YFSETQ in the germline V gene. V trimming: 5 bases; J trimming: 0 bases; junction bases outside the gene matches: 8. CDR3 nucleotide sequence: TGCGCCAGCAGACACGGGACAGCAAACTCCTACGAGCAGTACTTC. It translates to CASRHGTANSYEQYF.

The V call is TRBV28, the J call TRBJ2-3; possibly TRBD2 for D (6 bases). The CDR3 is 15 residues long. In germline, CDR1 is MDHEN, CDR2 SYDVKM. CDR3 region: CVSNPDGGSTDTQYF. As DNA, the CDR3 is TGTGTTAGCAATCCCGACGGGGGAAGCACAGATACGCAGTATTTT.

The table lists this clonotype with a count of one. Possible read error: a much larger clone is one base away. The V call is TRBV20-1, the J call TRBJ2-5, with D perhaps matching TRBD2 (6 bases). V lost 0 bases, J lost 11 bases, and 19 bases lay in between. This CDR3 region has 14 residues. Looked up from germline, CDR1 is DFQATT and CDR2 is SNEGSKA (reference sequence). The CDR3 coding sequence is TGCAGTGCTAGAGACCCGCTTACTAGCAATGAGCAGTACTTC. This encodes CSARDPLTSNEQYF.

The V and J genes are TRBV11-2 and TRBJ1-5; the D is unclear. The germline gives CDR1 SGHAT, CDR2 FQNNGV. This CDR3 spans 16 amino acids. V was shortened by 1 base and J by 7 bases, with 17 bases between the two germline ends. The CDR3 bases are TGTGCCAGCAGCTTAGGGGGTGGCCGGAGCCTACAGCCCCAGCATTTT. Translating gives CASSLGGGRSLQPQHF.

This clonotype was recorded once. V is TRBV30 and J is TRBJ2-1; D call uncertain. The CDR3 extends over 12 amino acids. The germline gives CDR1 GTSNPN, CDR2 SVGIG (reference sequence). V lost 4 bases and J 10 bases, leaving 14 bases between the germline ends. CDR3 amino acids: CAWTGLPHEQFF. CDR3 sequence (DNA): TGTGCCTGGACAGGCTTACCTCACGAGCAGTTCTTC.

This clonotype showed up just a few times. CDR3 in amino acids: CASSYDAYGYTF. The CDR3 region has the DNA TGTGCCAGCAGTTACGACGCCTATGGCTACACCTTC. The genes are TRBV6-2 or TRBV6-3 and TRBJ1-2; D gene uncertain. The germline V gene encodes CDR1 MNHEY and CDR2 SVGEGT. The length of the CDR3 is 12 residues. Trimming took off 2 bases at V and 4 bases at J, with 5 bases between the two ends.

V usage is TRBV5-1 and J usage is TRBJ1-4, with D tentatively TRBD1 (5 bases). The CDR3 totals 15 residues. Trimming took off 4 bases at V and 5 bases at J, with 15 bases between the two ends. In germline, CDR1 is SGHRS, CDR2 YFSETQ. The DNA of the CDR3 is TGCGCCAGCAGCGGCTCCGGCGGGGACAATGAAAAACTGTTTTTT. As protein: CASSGSGGDNEKLFF.

The chain recombines TRBV3-1 with TRBJ2-5; D not resolved. The V gene lost 8 bases and the J gene lost 3 bases, with 16 bases spanning the gap. The V gene's germline CDR1 is LGHDT and CDR2 YNNKEL (reference sequence). The length of the CDR3 is 14 residues. The CDR3: CASGLAQSEETQYF. CDR3 nucleotide sequence: TGTGCCAGCGGGTTGGCCCAGAGTGAAGAGACCCAGTACTTC.

The table lists this clonotype with many counts. The chain joins TRBV15 to TRBJ1-2; TRBD1 might be the D (5 bases). Trimming took off 2 bases at V and 6 bases at J, with 16 bases between the two ends. The CDR3 is made up of 15 amino acids. Germline CDR1 LNHNV, CDR2 YYDKDF (reference sequence). The chain's CDR3 is CATSRNPGTEDGYTF. For the CDR3, the DNA is TGTGCCACCAGCAGAAACCCTGGGACGGAAGATGGCTACACCTTC.

This clonotype was found once. A read error may account for a junction end that differs from germline. The gene calls are TRBV7-2 and TRBJ1-4; no definite D call. CDR3 size: 14 residues. The germline V gene encodes CDR1 SGHTA and CDR2 FQGNSA. CDR3 residues: CASSRDRSNKKLFF. CDR3 DNA: TGTGCCAGCAGCCGCGACCGTTCTAATAAAAAACTGTTTTTT.

V usage is TRBV12-3 or TRBV12-4 and J usage is TRBJ2-6; 8 positions match TRBD1. The CDR3 spans 14 residues. The V and J ends lost 2 bases and 12 bases, in that order; junction bases with no gene match: 6. CDR3 DNA sequence: TGTGCCAGCAGTTTAACCGGGACAGGATTCGTCCTGACTTTC. Protein sequence: CASSLTGTGFVLTF.

The chain combines TRBV6-5 with TRBJ1-3; 8 bases match TRBD1. The CDR3 is 14 residues long. The junction had 7 bases not matched to a gene; V was cut back by 0 bases and J by 12 bases. Germline V gene data show CDR1 as MNHEY and CDR2 as SVGAGI. The CDR3 loop is CASSYSNRGVHIYF. As DNA, the CDR3 is TGTGCCAGCAGTTACTCGAACAGGGGGGTCCACATATATTTT.

This chain uses TRBV12-3 or TRBV12-4 with TRBJ1-2; 7 bases are shared with TRBD1. Trimming at V came to 5 bases and at J to 4 bases, leaving 10 bases not matched to a gene. This CDR3 is 15 amino acids long. The CDR3 nucleotides read TGTGCCAGCAGTCACTCCGGGACAGCACCCTATGGCTACACCTTC. This encodes CASSHSGTAPYGYTF.

The gene calls are TRBV20-1 and TRBJ2-3, with a weak D call TRBD1 (5 bases). Looked up from germline, CDR1 is DFQATT and CDR2 is SNEGSKA (reference sequence). The V gene lost 5 bases and the J gene lost 5 bases, with 17 bases spanning the gap. This CDR3 is built from 14 residues. CDR3 protein: CSASDVKGVDTQYF. Written as DNA, the CDR3 is TGCAGTGCTTCAGACGTCAAAGGGGTAGATACGCAGTATTTT.

This clonotype was picked up one time. The rearrangement links TRBV20-1 to TRBJ2-6; no reliable D call. Germline V gene lookup returns CDR1 DFQATT and CDR2 SNEGSKA (reference sequence). The CDR3 totals 12 residues. V lost 0 bases to trimming and J lost 3 bases, with 0 bases between them. The CDR3 DNA follows: TGCAGTGCTAGAGATGGGGCCAACGTCCTGACTTTC. Protein: CSARDGANVLTF.

CDR3 nucleotide sequence: TGTGCCAGCAGTGAATATAACAGAAAAGAGACCCAGTACTTC. The encoded protein is CASSEYNRKETQYF. The chain combines TRBV25-1 with TRBJ2-5; D is undetermined. Germline-derived CDR1 and CDR2 are MGHDK and SYGVNS. This CDR3 has 14 residues. Trimming removed 0 bases at V and 3 bases at J, with 8 bases between.

This clonotype was detected ten times or more. The V and J genes are TRBV5-1 and TRBJ2-1; 7 bases agree with TRBD1. The CDR3 spans 14 residues. V gave up 4 bases and J gave up 10 bases; unmatched junction bases: 11. Germline assignment: CDR1 SGHRS and CDR2 YFSETQ. CDR3 residues: CASSATTGRHEQFF. The CDR3, as DNA: TGCGCCAGCAGCGCCACGACAGGGAGACACGAGCAGTTCTTC.

This clonotype was seen only a few times. The chain carries TRBV7-2 and TRBJ1-1, with D unresolved. This CDR3 contains 12 residues. V was trimmed by 5 bases and J by 9 bases, leaving 13 bases between them. Per germline, CDR1 SGHTA and CDR2 FQGNSA. CDR3 region: CASSPALGKAFF. DNA for the CDR3: TGTGCCAGCAGCCCGGCCCTGGGGAAAGCTTTCTTT.

This clonotype came up many times. The chain couples TRBV25-1 to TRBJ2-3; 8 nucleotides align to TRBD2. The V and J ends lost 3 bases and 1 base, in that order; junction bases with no gene match: 3. In germline, CDR1 is MGHDK, CDR2 SYGVNS. This CDR3 spans 15 amino acids. CDR3 DNA sequence: TGTGCCAGCAGTGATAGCGGGGTCGGCACAGATACGCAGTATTTT. Translation gives CASSDSGVGTDTQYF.

The chain couples TRBV7-3 to TRBJ1-1, with 9 bases fitting TRBD1. The germline V gene encodes CDR1 SGHTA and CDR2 FQGTGA. V was clipped by 4 bases and J by 4 bases; unmatched bases: 4. This CDR3 is 14 amino acids long. The CDR3 sequence is CASSSTGGSTEAFF. CDR3 bases: TGTGCCAGCAGCTCCACAGGGGGCAGCACTGAAGCTTTCTTT.

J is TRBJ1-1 and V is TRBV29-1; no definite D call. V lost 5 bases and J 9 bases, leaving 16 bases between the germline ends. CDR1 is SQVTM, CDR2 ANQGSEA, per germline. This CDR3 region has 12 residues. The CDR3 nucleotides read TGCAGCGTTCTTGGACCCTCAGGCCAAGCTTTCTTT. Protein product: CSVLGPSGQAFF.

The genes are TRBV20-1 and TRBJ2-1, with a possible D match to TRBD2 (6 bases). The CDR3 covers 18 residues. The V gene's germline CDR1 is DFQATT and CDR2 SNEGSKA (reference sequence). V shed 3 bases and J shed 4 bases, with 25 bases lying between them. CDR3 sequence: CSARDPMGSGRTYNEQFF. In DNA, the CDR3 is TGCAGTGCTAGGGACCCCATGGGGAGCGGGCGAACTTACAATGAGCAGTTCTTC.

This clonotype was seen at least ten times. The chain joins TRBV10-3 to TRBJ2-5; 9 positions agree with TRBD1. Germline CDR1 and CDR2: ENHRY and SYGVKD. V shed 5 bases and J 4 bases; nucleotides not matched to a gene: 2. The CDR3 is 13 residues long. Here the CDR3 reads CAISRDRVETQYF. CDR3 in DNA: TGTGCCATCAGTCGGGACAGGGTAGAGACCCAGTACTTC.

This chain connects TRBV15 to TRBJ2-5, with D possibly matching TRBD2 (6 bases). The CDR3 contains 16 residues. The V gene lost 5 bases and the J gene lost 3 bases, with 19 bases spanning the gap. Germline lookup yields CDR1 LNHNV and CDR2 YYDKDF (reference sequence). CDR3: CATSQERGLLKETQYF. CDR3 coding DNA: TGTGCCACCAGCCAAGAAAGGGGACTGTTAAAAGAGACCCAGTACTTC.

This clonotype was recorded many times. This rearrangement joins TRBV4-3 to TRBJ2-1; no clear D. CDR1 LGHNA and CDR2 YSLEER come from the germline V gene. V lost 0 bases and J 0 bases, leaving 15 bases between the germline ends. The CDR3 consists of 18 residues. CDR3: CASSQDPLMVSSYNEQFF. In nucleotides, the CDR3 is TGCGCCAGCAGCCAAGACCCGCTAATGGTTAGCTCCTACAATGAGCAGTTCTTC.

V is TRBV21-1 and J is TRBJ1-2; the table gives TRBD1 as D, unverified against the DNA. TRBV21-1 is termed a pseudogene. The length of the CDR3 is 15 residues. The CDR3 sequence is CASSPHWDADYGYTF. The DNA for the CDR3 is TGTGCCAGCAGCCCGCATTGGGACGCAGACTATGGCTACACCTTC.

The CDR3 DNA sequence: TGCAGTGCTAGATCTGGGAGAAGCAATCAGCCCCAGCATTTT. This codes for CSARSGRSNQPQHF. V gene TRBV20-1 combines with J gene TRBJ1-5; no firm D call. Between the trimmed V and J ends, which lost 2 bases and 1 base, there was a span of 9 bases. The CDR3 spans 14 residues. Germline CDR1 reads DFQATT; CDR2 reads SNEGSKA (reference sequence).

The rearrangement uses TRBV5-1 and TRBJ2-5, with TRBD1 identical over 8 bases. With 4 bases clipped from V and 2 bases from J, the junction kept 7 bases outside the gene matches. The CDR3 spans 15 residues. Germline V lookup: CDR1 SGHRS, CDR2 YFSETQ. The CDR3, as DNA: TGCGCCAGCAGCGGCAGGGGGCTACCTCAAGAGACCCAGTACTTC. It codes for CASSGRGLPQETQYF.

The chain couples TRBV2 to TRBJ2-5, with D hard to call. There are 15 residues in the CDR3. Germline V gene lookup returns CDR1 SNHLY and CDR2 FYNNEI. The V gene lost 1 base and the J gene lost 2 bases, with 11 bases spanning the gap. CDR3 in amino acids: CASSEERQKQETQYF. The CDR3 DNA follows: TGTGCCAGCAGTGAAGAACGGCAGAAGCAAGAGACCCAGTACTTC.

This clonotype turned up a few times. This chain joins TRBV18 and TRBJ2-7; possible D gene TRBD2, 5 bases. With 0 bases removed from V and 2 bases from J, the gap between germline ends came to 14 bases. CDR1 and CDR2 from the germline V gene are KGHSH and LQKENI. The CDR3 is 16 amino acids. The CDR3 protein is CASSPPGVGTTYEQYF. For the CDR3, the DNA is TGTGCCAGCTCACCACCCGGGGTAGGCACGACCTACGAGCAGTACTTC.